The 10 T cell receptor beta chains in this list originate from one sample, sequenced in a study of T cells in Graves' hyperthyroidism and ophthalmopathy. RNA transcripts yielded amplified TCR beta CDR3 regions. The HTBI primer set served for first-round RT-PCR of the TCR CDR3. Via MiXCR, TCRdb re-called the multiplex PCR reads, giving one row per CDR3 protein. The data contain about 500,000 distinct CDR3 sequences, 15% to 20% of them singletons. The specimen sequenced was blood. The receptors were gathered from a woman aged 25 to 39 with Graves' ophthalmopathy.

This clonotype was counted many times. This rearrangement joins TRBV6-2 or TRBV6-3 to TRBJ2-7; tentatively, D is TRBD2 (5 bases). The V and J ends lost 7 bases and 4 bases respectively, with 14 bases between them. Germline lookup yields CDR1 MNHEY and CDR2 SVGEGT. CDR3 length: 13 amino acids. CDR3 in DNA: TGTGCCAGCACTACGGGAATCTTTTACGAGCAGTACTTC. Translated: CASTTGIFYEQYF.

This clonotype was seen repeatedly, ten times or more. The V gene is TRBV7-2, the J gene TRBJ1-1; TRBD1 is a possible D gene (6 bases). This CDR3 has 13 residues. CDR1 and CDR2 from the germline V gene are SGHTA and FQGNSA. V gave up 1 base and J gave up 11 bases, with 14 bases separating them. Here the CDR3 reads CASSLVRGGVAFF. In DNA, the CDR3 is TGTGCCAGCAGCTTAGTGCGGGGGGGCGTCGCTTTCTTT.

This clonotype was detected many times. This chain links TRBV3-1 with TRBJ2-5; possibly TRBD1 for D (5 bases). Per germline, CDR1 LGHDT and CDR2 YNNKEL (reference sequence). V lost 2 bases, J lost 6 bases, and 10 bases lay in between. The CDR3 covers 13 residues. The CDR3 loop is CASSQQGQKTQYF. DNA of the CDR3: TGTGCCAGCAGCCAACAGGGTCAGAAGACCCAGTACTTC.

In this sample, this clonotype turned up a few times. The V gene is TRBV6-6, the J gene TRBJ1-6, with D unresolved. Looked up from germline, CDR1 is MNHNY and CDR2 is SVGAGI (reference sequence). The CDR3 covers 17 residues. With 0 bases removed from V and 0 bases from J, the gap between germline ends came to 9 bases. The CDR3 here is CASSYSPGDSYNSPLHF. CDR3 nucleotide sequence: TGTGCCAGCAGTTACTCCCCAGGAGACTCCTATAATTCACCCCTCCACTTT.

Ten or more counts support this clonotype. The V call is TRBV13, the J call TRBJ1-4; possible D gene TRBD1, 6 bases. Germline V lookup: CDR1 PRHDT, CDR2 FYEKMQ (reference sequence). V was shortened by 2 bases and J by 4 bases, with 11 bases between the two germline ends. The CDR3 has 15 residues. CDR3 coding DNA: TGTGCCAGCAGCTTACGGACAGAGAATAATGAAAAACTGTTTTTT. It translates to CASSLRTENNEKLFF.

This clonotype appeared many times. V and J are TRBV12-3 or TRBV12-4 and TRBJ1-1, with unresolved D. This CDR3 is built from 13 residues. Deletions cut 6 bases from V and 5 bases from J, with 13 bases between. The CDR3 nucleotides read TGTGCCAGCAGCCCTACGGGGAGAACTGAAGCTTTCTTT. Translating gives CASSPTGRTEAFF.

This clonotype was seen at least ten times. The genes are TRBV28 and TRBJ1-1, with 9 nucleotides matching TRBD1. Germline V gives CDR1 MDHEN, CDR2 SYDVKM. CDR3 length equals 14 residues. J lost 4 bases, V lost 5 bases, and 5 bases had no gene match. The CDR3 sequence is CASSLRDRATEAFF. CDR3 nucleotides: TGTGCCAGCAGTCTCCGGGACAGGGCCACTGAAGCTTTCTTT.

This sequence joins TRBV28 and TRBJ1-1; D remains unclear. Germline V gene lookup returns CDR1 MDHEN and CDR2 SYDVKM. CDR3 size: 15 residues. Trimming removed 5 bases from V and 4 bases from J, with 17 bases in between. Here the CDR3 reads CASSLLYHLSTEAFF. CDR3 DNA: TGTGCCAGCAGTCTTCTGTATCACCTGAGCACTGAAGCTTTCTTT.

In this sample, this clonotype turned up many times. The chain couples TRBV28 to TRBJ2-7; D unresolved. The CDR3 is made up of 15 amino acids. The germline CDR1 and CDR2 sequences are MDHEN and SYDVKM. V gave up 3 bases and J gave up 2 bases, with 14 bases separating them. The CDR3 DNA follows: TGTGCCAGCAGTTTCGGCGGAGCCGTTACCTACGAGCAGTACTTC. The encoded protein is CASSFGGAVTYEQYF. Full variable domain (missing parts from reference TRBV28 and TRBJ2-7): DVKVTQSSRYLVKRTGEKVFLECVQDMDHENMFWYRQDPGLGLRLIYFSYDVKMKEKGDIPEGYSVSREKKERFSLILESASTNQTSMYLCASSFGGAVTYEQYFGPGTRLTVT.

The chain joins TRBV14 to TRBJ2-7; no clear D gene. Germline-derived CDR1 and CDR2 are SGHDN and FVKESK. This CDR3 region has 14 residues. Trimming took off 0 bases at V and 2 bases at J, with 8 bases between the two ends. The CDR3 nucleotides are TGTGCCAGCAGCCAAGATCTCAGAACCTACGAGCAGTACTTC. This sequence encodes CASSQDLRTYEQYF.